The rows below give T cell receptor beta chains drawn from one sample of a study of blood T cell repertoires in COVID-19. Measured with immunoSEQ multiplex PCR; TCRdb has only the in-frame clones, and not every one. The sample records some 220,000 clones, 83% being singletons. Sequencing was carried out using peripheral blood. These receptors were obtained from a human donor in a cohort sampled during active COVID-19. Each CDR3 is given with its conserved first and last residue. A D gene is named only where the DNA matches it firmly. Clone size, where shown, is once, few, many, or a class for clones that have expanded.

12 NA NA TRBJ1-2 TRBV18 CASSPEGGGYTF TGTGCCAGCTCACCTGAGGGAGGGGGCTACACCTTC
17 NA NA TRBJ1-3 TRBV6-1 CASSEKPTGWSGNTIYF TGTGCCAGCAGTGAAAAACCGACAGGTTGGTCTGGAAACACCATATATTTT
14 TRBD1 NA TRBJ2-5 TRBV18 CASTRTGYQETQYF TGTGCCAGCACGAGGACAGGCTACCAAGAGACCCAGTACTTC
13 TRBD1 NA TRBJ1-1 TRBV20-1 CSASMGRGREAFF TGCAGTGCTAGTATGGGCAGGGGGCGTGAAGCTTTCTTT
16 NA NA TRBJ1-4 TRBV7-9 CASSLGAAATNEKLFF TGTGCCAGCAGCTTAGGAGCGGCAGCAACTAATGAAAAACTGTTTTTT
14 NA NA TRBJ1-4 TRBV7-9 CASSLGTVNEKLFF TGTGCCAGCAGCTTAGGGACAGTGAATGAAAAACTGTTTTTT
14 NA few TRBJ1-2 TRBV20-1 CSASLTGLNYGYTF TGCAGTGCTAGTCTGACAGGCCTGAACTATGGCTACACCTTC
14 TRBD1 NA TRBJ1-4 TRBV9 CASSTGTGSEKLFF TGTGCCAGCAGCACCGGGACAGGGTCTGAAAAACTGTTTTTT
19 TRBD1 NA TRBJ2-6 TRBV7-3 CASSLYQGASYSGANVLTF TGTGCCAGCAGCCTCTACCAGGGGGCCAGTTACTCTGGGGCCAACGTCCTGACTTTC
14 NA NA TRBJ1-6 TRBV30 CAWSVAGANSPLHF TGTGCCTGGAGTGTAGCAGGGGCTAATTCACCCCTCCACTTT
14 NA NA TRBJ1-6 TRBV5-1 CASSLDPGSTSLRF TGCGCCAGCAGCTTGGATCCAGGTTCTACCTCCCTCCGCTTT
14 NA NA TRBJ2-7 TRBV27 CASSLRRDAYEQYF TGTGCCAGCAGTTTAAGGAGGGATGCCTACGAGCAGTACTTC
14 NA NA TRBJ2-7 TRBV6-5 CASRISQGRSEQYF TGTGCCAGCAGGATTTCACAGGGAAGGAGCGAGCAGTACTTC
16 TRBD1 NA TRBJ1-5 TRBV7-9 CASRGYTQGDNQPQHF TGTGCCAGCAGGGGGTACACCCAGGGGGACAATCAGCCCCAGCATTTT
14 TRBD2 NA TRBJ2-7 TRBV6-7 CATPGLAGIYEQYF TGTGCCACACCAGGACTAGCGGGGATCTACGAGCAGTACTTC
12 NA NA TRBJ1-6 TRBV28 CASIGGNSPLHF TGTGCCAGCATCGGGGGTAATTCACCCCTCCACTTT
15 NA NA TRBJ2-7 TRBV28 CASSSPTDLSYEQYF TGTGCCAGCAGTTCCCCGACAGATCTCTCCTACGAGCAGTACTTC
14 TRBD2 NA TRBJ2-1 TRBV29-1 CSVVGLKTYNEQFF TGCAGCGTCGTGGGACTAAAGACCTACAATGAGCAGTTCTTC
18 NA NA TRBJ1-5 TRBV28 CASSFIHRLRQVNQPQHF TGTGCCAGCAGTTTTATTCACCGACTAAGACAGGTAAATCAGCCCCAGCATTTT
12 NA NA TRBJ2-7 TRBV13 CASSLISYEQYF TGTGCCAGCAGCCTAATCTCCTACGAGCAGTACTTC
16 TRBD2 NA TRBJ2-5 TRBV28 CASRKRGLAKRETQYF TGTGCCAGCAGAAAAAGAGGACTAGCTAAGAGAGAGACCCAGTACTTC
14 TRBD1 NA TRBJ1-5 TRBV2 CASSGTGEGQPQHF TGTGCCAGCAGCGGGACAGGGGAGGGTCAGCCCCAGCATTTT
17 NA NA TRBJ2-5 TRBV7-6 CASSPRERRIPQETQYF TGTGCCAGCAGCCCCCGAGAGCGTAGAATCCCGCAAGAGACCCAGTACTTC
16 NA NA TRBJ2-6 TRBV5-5 CASSLVTGFGANVLTF TGTGCCAGCAGCTTGGTTACGGGGTTTGGGGCCAACGTCCTGACTTTC
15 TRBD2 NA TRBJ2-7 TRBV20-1 CSASRTSGANYEQYF TGCAGTGCTAGTCGGACTAGCGGGGCCAACTACGAGCAGTACTTC
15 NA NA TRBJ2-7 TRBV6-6 CATRTKGGAGDEQYF TGTGCCACCCGCACCAAGGGGGGGGCGGGCGACGAGCAGTACTTC
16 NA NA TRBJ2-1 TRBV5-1 CASSLGPGLFDNEQFF TGCGCCAGCAGCTTGGGTCCAGGCCTTTTCGACAATGAGCAGTTCTTC
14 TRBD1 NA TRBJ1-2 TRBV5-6 CASSWDRGSYGYTF TGTGCCAGCAGCTGGGACAGGGGAAGTTATGGCTACACCTTC
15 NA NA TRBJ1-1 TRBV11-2 CASSRLAGRDTEAFF TGTGCCAGCAGCCGTTTGGCAGGGAGGGACACTGAAGCTTTCTTT
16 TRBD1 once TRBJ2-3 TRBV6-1 CASSEPGQGSTDTQYF TGTGCCAGCAGTGAACCGGGACAGGGAAGCACAGATACGCAGTATTTT
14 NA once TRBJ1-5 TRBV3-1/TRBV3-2 CASSQTADNQPQHF TGTGCCAGCAGCCAGACAGCCGACAATCAGCCCCAGCATTTT
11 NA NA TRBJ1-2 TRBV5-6 CASSRDYGYTF TGTGCCAGCAGCCGAGACTATGGCTACACCTTC
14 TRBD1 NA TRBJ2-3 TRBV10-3 CAISGGTGTDTQYF TGTGCCATCAGTGGGGGGACAGGGACAGATACGCAGTATTTT
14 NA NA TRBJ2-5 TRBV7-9 CASSPGGGGETQYF TGTGCCAGCAGCCCTGGTGGGGGAGGAGAGACCCAGTACTTC
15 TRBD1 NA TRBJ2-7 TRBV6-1 CASSEGQGPLYEQYF TGTGCCAGCAGTGAGGGACAGGGTCCTCTTTACGAGCAGTACTTC
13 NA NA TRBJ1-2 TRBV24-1 CATSAGLGSGYTF TGTGCCACCAGTGCAGGGCTAGGGTCTGGCTACACCTTC
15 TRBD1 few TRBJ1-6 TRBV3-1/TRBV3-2 CASSQGQGNNSPLHF TGTGCCAGCAGCCAAGGACAGGGGAATAATTCACCCCTCCACTTT
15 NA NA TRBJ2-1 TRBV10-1 CASSENPSAYNEQFF TGCGCCAGCAGTGAGAACCCTAGTGCATACAATGAGCAGTTCTTC
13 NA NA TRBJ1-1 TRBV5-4 CASRSQLNTEAFF TGTGCCAGCAGATCCCAGTTGAACACTGAAGCTTTCTTT
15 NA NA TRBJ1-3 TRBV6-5 CASSYSRGPGNTIYF TGTGCCAGCAGTTACTCGCGGGGACCTGGAAACACCATATATTTT
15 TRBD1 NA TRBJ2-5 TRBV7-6 CASRSAAGGMETQYF TGTGCCAGCAGATCGGCGGCAGGGGGCATGGAGACCCAGTACTTC
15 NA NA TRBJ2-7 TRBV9 CASSVADSRSYEQYF TGTGCCAGCAGCGTAGCCGACTCAAGGAGTTACGAGCAGTACTTC
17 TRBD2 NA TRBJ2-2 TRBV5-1 CASSHGLARTPGRELFF TGCGCCAGCAGCCATGGACTAGCAAGGACTCCCGGCAGGGAGCTGTTTTTT
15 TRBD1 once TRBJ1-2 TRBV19 CASSADRGSDYGYTF TGTGCCAGTAGTGCGGACAGGGGGTCAGACTATGGCTACACCTTC
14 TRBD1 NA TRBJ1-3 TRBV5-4 CASSRDSSGNTIYF TGTGCCAGCAGCCGGGACAGCTCTGGAAACACCATATATTTT
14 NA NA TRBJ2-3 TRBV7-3 CASSPSPTEHTQYF TGTGCCAGCAGCCCCAGCCCGACGGAGCATACGCAGTATTTT
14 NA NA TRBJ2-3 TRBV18 CASRRGLSTDTQYF TGTGCCAGCCGGAGGGGCCTGAGCACAGATACGCAGTATTTT
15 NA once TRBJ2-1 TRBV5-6 CASSLVTGTFSEQFF TGTGCCAGCAGCTTGGTCACGGGAACCTTCAGTGAGCAGTTCTTC
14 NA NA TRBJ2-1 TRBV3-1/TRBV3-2 CASSFRGSYNEQFF TGTGCCAGCAGCTTCAGGGGTTCCTACAATGAGCAGTTCTTC
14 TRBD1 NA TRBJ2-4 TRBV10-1 CASSEGQDKNIQYF TGCGCCAGCAGTGAGGGACAGGACAAAAACATTCAGTACTTC
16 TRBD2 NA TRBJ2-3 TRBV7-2 CASSLGPGRDTDTQYF TGTGCCAGCAGCTTAGGTCCCGGGAGGGATACAGATACGCAGTATTTT
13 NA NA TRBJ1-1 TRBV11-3 CASSVQGRTEAFF TGTGCCAGCAGCGTCCAGGGCAGAACTGAAGCTTTCTTT